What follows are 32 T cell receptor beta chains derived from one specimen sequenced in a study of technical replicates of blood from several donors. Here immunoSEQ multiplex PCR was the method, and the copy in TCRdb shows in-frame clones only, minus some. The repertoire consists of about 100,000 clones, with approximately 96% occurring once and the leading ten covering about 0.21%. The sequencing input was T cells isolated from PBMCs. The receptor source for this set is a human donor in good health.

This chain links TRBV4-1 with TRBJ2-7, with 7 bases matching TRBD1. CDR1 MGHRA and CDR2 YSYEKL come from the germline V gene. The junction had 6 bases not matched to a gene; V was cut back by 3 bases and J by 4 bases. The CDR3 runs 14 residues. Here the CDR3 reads CASSQVDRNYEQYF. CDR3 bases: TGCGCCAGCAGCCAGGTGGACAGGAATTACGAGCAGTACTTC.

The CDR3 loop reads CASKPGSGETQYF. The CDR3, as DNA: TGTGCCAGCAAGCCAGGGTCGGGCGAGACCCAGTACTTC. This chain uses TRBV2 with TRBJ2-5; TRBD1 might be the D (5 bases). The germline V and J ends were trimmed by 7 bases and 5 bases, with 14 bases remaining between them. CDR1 and CDR2 from the germline V gene are SNHLY and FYNNEI. The CDR3 totals 13 residues.

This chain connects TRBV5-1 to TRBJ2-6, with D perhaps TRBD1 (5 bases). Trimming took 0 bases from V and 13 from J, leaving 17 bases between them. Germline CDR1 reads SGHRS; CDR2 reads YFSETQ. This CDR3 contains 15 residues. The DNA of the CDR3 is TGCGCCAGCAGCTTGGATCCAGGGCACAGTAGAGTCCTGACTTTC. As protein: CASSLDPGHSRVLTF.

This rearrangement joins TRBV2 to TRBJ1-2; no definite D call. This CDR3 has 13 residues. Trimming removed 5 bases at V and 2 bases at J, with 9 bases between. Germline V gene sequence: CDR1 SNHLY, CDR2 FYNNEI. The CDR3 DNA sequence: TGTGCCAGCAGTACGGGGTTCAACTATGGCTACACCTTC. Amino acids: CASSTGFNYGYTF.

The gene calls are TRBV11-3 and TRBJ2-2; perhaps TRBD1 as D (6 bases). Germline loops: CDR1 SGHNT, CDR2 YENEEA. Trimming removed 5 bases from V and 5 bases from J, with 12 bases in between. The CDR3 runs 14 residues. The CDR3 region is CASSPLGGTGELFF. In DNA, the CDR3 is TGTGCCAGCAGCCCCTTAGGGGGAACCGGGGAGCTGTTTTTT.

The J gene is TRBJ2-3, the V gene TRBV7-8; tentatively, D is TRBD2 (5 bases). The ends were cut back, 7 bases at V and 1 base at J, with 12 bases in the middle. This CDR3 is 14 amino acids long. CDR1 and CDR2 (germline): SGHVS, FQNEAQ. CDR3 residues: CASNRAERTDTQYF. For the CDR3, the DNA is TGTGCCAGCAACAGAGCGGAACGCACAGATACGCAGTATTTT.

This chain's CDR3 is CSVDGGSNEKLFF. For the CDR3, the DNA is TGCAGCGTCGACGGGGGGTCTAATGAAAAACTGTTTTTT. The J gene is TRBJ1-4, the V gene TRBV29-1; weak D call: TRBD1 (5 bases). The V and J ends lost 6 bases and 3 bases respectively, with 11 bases between them. The CDR3 spans 13 residues. Germline CDR1 SQVTM, CDR2 ANQGSEA.

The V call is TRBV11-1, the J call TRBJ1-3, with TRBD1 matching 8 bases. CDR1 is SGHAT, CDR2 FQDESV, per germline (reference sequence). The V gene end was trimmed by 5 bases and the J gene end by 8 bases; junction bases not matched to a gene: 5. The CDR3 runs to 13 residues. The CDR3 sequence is CASSQTGGDTIYF. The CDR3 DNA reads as TGTGCCAGCAGCCAAACAGGGGGAGACACCATATATTTT.

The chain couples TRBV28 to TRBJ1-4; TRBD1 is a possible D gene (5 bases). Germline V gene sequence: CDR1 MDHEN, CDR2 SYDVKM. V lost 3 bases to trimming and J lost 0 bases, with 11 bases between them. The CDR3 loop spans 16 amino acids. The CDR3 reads CASSLWGRATNEKLFF. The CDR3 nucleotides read TGTGCCAGCAGTTTGTGGGGCCGAGCAACTAATGAAAAACTGTTTTTT.

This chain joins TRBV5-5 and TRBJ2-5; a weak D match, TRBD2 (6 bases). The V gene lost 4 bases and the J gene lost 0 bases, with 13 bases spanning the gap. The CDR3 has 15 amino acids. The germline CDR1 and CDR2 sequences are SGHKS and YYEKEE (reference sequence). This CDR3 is CASSLTSAYQETQYF. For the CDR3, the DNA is TGTGCCAGCAGCCTGACTAGTGCGTACCAAGAGACCCAGTACTTC. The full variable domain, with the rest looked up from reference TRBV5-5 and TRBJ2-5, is DAGVTQSPTHLIKTRGQQVTLRCSPISGHKSVSWYQQVLGQGPQFIFQYYEKEERGRGNFPDRFSARQFPNYSSELNVNALLLGDSALYLCASSLTSAYQETQYFGPGTRLLVL.

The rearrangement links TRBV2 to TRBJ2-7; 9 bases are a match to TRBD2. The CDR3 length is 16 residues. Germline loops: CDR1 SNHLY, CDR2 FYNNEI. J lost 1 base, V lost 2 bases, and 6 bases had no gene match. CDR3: CASSERGGGASYEQYF. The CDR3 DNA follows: TGTGCCAGCAGTGAACGGGGCGGGGGGGCTTCCTACGAGCAGTACTTC. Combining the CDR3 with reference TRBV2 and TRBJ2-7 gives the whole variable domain EPEVTQTPSHQVTQMGQEVILRCVPISNHLYFYWYRQILGQKVEFLVSFYNNEISEKSEIFDDQFSVERPDGSNFTLKIRSTKLEDSAMYFCASSERGGGASYEQYFGPGTRLTVT.

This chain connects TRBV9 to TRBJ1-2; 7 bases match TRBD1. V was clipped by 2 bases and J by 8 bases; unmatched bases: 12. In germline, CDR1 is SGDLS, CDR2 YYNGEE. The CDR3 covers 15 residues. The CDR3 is CASSVEQGRYEGYTF. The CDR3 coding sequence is TGTGCCAGCAGCGTCGAACAGGGGCGCTATGAGGGCTACACCTTC.

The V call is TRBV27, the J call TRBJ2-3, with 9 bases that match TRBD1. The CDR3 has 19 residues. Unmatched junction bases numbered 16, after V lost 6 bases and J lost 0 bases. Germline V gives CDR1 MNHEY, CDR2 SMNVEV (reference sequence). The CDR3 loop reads CASSTRITGTGTSTDTQYF. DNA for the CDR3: TGTGCCAGCAGCACAAGGATAACCGGGACAGGGACTAGCACAGATACGCAGTATTTT.

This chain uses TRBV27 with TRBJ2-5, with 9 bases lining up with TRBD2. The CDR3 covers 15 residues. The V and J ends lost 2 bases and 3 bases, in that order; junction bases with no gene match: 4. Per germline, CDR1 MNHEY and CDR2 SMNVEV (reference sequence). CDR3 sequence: CASSLAGGLEETQYF. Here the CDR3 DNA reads TGTGCCAGCAGTTTAGCGGGAGGGTTGGAAGAGACCCAGTACTTC.

The CDR3 loop is CATHEDYSGANVLTF. The CDR3 nucleotides read TGTGCCACCCATGAGGACTACTCTGGGGCCAACGTCCTGACTTTC. V is TRBV10-3 and J is TRBJ2-6, with TRBD2 as a possible D gene (6 bases). Germline CDR1 reads ENHRY; CDR2 reads SYGVKD. This CDR3 is built from 15 residues. Trimming pared 10 bases from V and 0 bases from J, leaving 13 bases between.

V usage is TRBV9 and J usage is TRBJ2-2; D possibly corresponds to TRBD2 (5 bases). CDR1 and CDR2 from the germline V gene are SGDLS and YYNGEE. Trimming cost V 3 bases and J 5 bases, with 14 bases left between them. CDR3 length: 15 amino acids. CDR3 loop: CASSAGVAGTGELFF. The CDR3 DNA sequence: TGTGCCAGCAGCGCCGGGGTAGCTGGGACCGGGGAGCTGTTTTTT.

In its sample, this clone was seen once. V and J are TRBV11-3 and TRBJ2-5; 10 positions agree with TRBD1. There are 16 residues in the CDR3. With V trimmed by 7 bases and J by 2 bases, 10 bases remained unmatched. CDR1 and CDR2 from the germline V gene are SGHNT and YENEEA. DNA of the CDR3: TGTGCCAGCAACCGGGGACAGGGGTTGTTACAAGAGACCCAGTACTTC. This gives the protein CASNRGQGLLQETQYF.

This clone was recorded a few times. The CDR3 here is CASSLYGTDTQYF. CDR3 DNA: TGTGCCAGCAGCTTATATGGCACAGATACGCAGTATTTT. This chain uses TRBV7-6 with TRBJ2-3; D remains unclear. Trimming removed 2 bases from V and 1 base from J, with 4 bases in between. Germline V CDR1 and CDR2: SGHVS, FNYEAQ. This CDR3 contains 13 residues.

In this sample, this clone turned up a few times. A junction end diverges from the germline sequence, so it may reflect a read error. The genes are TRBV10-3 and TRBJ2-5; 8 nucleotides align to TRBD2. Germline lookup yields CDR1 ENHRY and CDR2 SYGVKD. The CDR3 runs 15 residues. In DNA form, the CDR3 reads TGTGCCATCAGTGGCGGGCTAGCGGGCCAACAGACCCAGTACTTC. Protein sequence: CAISGGLAGQQTQYF.

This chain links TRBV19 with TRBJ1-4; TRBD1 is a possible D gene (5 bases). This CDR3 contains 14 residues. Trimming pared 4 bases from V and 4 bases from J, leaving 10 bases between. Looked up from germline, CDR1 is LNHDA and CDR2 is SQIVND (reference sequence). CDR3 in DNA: TGTGCCAGTAGTACCCGGGACTATAATGAAAAACTGTTTTTT. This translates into CASSTRDYNEKLFF.

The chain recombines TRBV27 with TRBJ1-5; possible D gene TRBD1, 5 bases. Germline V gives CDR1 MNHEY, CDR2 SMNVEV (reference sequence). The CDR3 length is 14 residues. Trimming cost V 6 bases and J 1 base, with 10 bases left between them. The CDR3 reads CASSRKGSNQPQHF. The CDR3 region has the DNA TGTGCCAGCAGCCGTAAGGGGAGCAATCAGCCCCAGCATTTT.

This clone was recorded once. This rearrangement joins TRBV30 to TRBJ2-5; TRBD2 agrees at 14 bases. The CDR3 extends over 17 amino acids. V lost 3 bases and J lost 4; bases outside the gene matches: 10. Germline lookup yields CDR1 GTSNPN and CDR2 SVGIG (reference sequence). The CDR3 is CAWRANGLAGGLETQYF. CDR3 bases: TGTGCCTGGAGGGCTAACGGACTAGCGGGGGGCCTAGAGACCCAGTACTTC.

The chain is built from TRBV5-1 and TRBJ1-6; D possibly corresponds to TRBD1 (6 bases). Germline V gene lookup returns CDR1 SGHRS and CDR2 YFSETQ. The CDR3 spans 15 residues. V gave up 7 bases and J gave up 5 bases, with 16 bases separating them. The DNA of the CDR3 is TGCGCCAGCGGCCTCCAGACAGGCGATAATTCACCCCTCCACTTT. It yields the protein CASGLQTGDNSPLHF.

The CDR3 loop reads CASSEVSETQYF. As DNA, the CDR3 is TGTGCCAGCAGTGAAGTCTCTGAGACCCAGTACTTC. The V call is TRBV6-1, the J call TRBJ2-5; D uncertain. CDR3 size: 12 residues. From germline, CDR1 is MNHNS and CDR2 SASEGT. The V end was cut by 1 base, the J end by 5 bases, with 5 bases between.

The CDR3 sequence: CASRRLPGEAFF. CDR3 coding DNA: TGTGCCAGCAGACGCCTCCCCGGGGAAGCTTTCTTT. V usage is TRBV27 and J usage is TRBJ1-1; D not resolved. Germline lookup yields CDR1 MNHEY and CDR2 SMNVEV (reference sequence). V lost 6 bases and J lost 8, with 13 bases in between. CDR3 length: 12 amino acids.

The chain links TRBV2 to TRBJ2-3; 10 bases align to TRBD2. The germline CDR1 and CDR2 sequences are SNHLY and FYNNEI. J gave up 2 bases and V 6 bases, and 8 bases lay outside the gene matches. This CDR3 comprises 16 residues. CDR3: CASSARLAGPTDTQYF. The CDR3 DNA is TGTGCCAGCAGCGCTCGACTAGCGGGTCCCACAGATACGCAGTATTTT.

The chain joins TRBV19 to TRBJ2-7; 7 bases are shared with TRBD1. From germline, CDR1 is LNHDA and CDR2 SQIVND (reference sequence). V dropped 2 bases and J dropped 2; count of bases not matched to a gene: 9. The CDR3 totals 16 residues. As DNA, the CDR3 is TGTGCCAGTAGTATACTTATAACCGGGACAGCCTACGAGCAGTACTTC. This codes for CASSILITGTAYEQYF.

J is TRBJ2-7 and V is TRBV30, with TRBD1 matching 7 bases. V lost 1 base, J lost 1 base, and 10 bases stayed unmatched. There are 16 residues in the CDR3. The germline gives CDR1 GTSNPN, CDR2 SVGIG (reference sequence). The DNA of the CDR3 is TGTGCCTGGAGTGAAAGGACAGGCCTGGGGTCCTACGAGCAGTACTTC. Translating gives CAWSERTGLGSYEQYF.

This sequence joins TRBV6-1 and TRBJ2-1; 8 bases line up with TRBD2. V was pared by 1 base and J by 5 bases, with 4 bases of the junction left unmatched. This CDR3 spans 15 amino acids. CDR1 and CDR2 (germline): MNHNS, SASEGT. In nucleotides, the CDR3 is TGTGCCAGCAGTGAAGTGGGCGGGAGGAACAATGAGCAGTTCTTC. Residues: CASSEVGGRNNEQFF.

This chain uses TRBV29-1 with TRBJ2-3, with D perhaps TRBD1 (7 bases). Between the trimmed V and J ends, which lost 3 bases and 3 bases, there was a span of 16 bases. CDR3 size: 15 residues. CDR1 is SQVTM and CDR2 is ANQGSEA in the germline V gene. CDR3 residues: CSVDMRGRETDTQYF. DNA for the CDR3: TGCAGCGTTGACATGAGGGGGCGGGAAACAGATACGCAGTATTTT.

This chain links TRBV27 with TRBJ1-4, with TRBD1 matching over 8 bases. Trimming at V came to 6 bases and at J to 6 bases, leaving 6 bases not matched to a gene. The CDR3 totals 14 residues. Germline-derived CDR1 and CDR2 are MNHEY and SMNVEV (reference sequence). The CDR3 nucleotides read TGTGCCAGCAGCAACAGGGGGTACCATGAAAAACTGTTTTTT. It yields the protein CASSNRGYHEKLFF.

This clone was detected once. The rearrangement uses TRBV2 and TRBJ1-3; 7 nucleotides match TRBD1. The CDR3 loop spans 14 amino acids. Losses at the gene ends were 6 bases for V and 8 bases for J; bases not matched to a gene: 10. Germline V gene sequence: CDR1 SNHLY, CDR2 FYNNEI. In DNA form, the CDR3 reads TGTGCCAGCAGGAGTACCGGGACAGTATACACCATATATTTT. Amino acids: CASRSTGTVYTIYF.